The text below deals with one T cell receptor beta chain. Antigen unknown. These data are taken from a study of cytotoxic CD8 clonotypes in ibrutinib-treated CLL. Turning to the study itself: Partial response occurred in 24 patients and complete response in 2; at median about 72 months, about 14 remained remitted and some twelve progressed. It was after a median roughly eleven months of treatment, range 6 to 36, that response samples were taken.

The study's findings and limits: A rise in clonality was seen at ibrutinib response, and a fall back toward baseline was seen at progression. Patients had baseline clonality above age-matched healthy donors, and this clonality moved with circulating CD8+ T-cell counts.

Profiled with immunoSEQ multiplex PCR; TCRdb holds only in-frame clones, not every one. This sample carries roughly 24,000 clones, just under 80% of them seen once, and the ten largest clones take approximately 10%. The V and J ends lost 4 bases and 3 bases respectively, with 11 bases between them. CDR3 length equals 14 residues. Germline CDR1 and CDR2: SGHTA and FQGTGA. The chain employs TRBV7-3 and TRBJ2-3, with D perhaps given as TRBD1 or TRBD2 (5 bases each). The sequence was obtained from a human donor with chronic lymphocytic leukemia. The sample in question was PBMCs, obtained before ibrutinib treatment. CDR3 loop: CASSSVGVTDTQYF. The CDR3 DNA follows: TGTGCCAGCAGCTCCGTGGGGGTAACAGATACGCAGTATTTT. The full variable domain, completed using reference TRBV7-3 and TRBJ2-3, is GAGVSQTPSNKVTEKGKYVELRCDPISGHTALYWYRQSLGQGPEFLIYFQGTGAADDSGLPNDRFFAVRPEGSVSTLKIQRTERGDSAVYLCASSSVGVTDTQYFGPGTRLTVL.